This T cell receptor beta chain originates from a study of blood T cell repertoires in COVID-19. Across the whole study: Material from acute and convalescent COVID-19 was sourced from the United States, Italy and Spain. Sources were T cells, B-cell-depleted T cells, or PBMCs; the material itself was cDNA or gDNA.

Authors' data handling: Amplification with reference gene primers provided the estimates of nucleated cell counts. Generated by immunoSEQ multiplex PCR, the TCRdb table keeps only in-frame clones and is missing some. The D gene and trimming were derived from the DNA, and the V and J assignments and clone size from that table. The table includes around 270,000 clones, about 86% detected once. During active infection, Seattle patients enrolled and were then monitored through disease. CDR1 and CDR2 from the germline V gene are MGHDK and SYGVNS. Trimming removed 4 bases from V and 4 bases from J, with 13 bases in between. This CDR3 comprises 14 residues.

This rearrangement joins TRBV25-1 to TRBJ1-2; TRBD1 might be the D (5 bases). Sequenced: peripheral blood. This sequence was found in a person aged 70 to 85 with COVID-19, enrolled during active disease. Here the CDR3 DNA reads TGTGCCAGCAGTGCCCCGGGGGTTGGCTATGGCTACACCTTC. Its translation is CASSAPGVGYGYTF.